A single sample gave rise to the 27 T cell receptor beta chains below, sequenced in a study of T cells in Graves' hyperthyroidism and ophthalmopathy. RNA transcripts were the template for amplifying TCR beta CDR3 regions. TCR CDR3 underwent first-round RT-PCR with the HTBI primer set. TCRdb called the multiplex PCR reads again in MiXCR, with one record for every CDR3 protein. The data show more than 550,000 distinct CDR3 sequences, roughly 17% seen once. Sequenced input: blood. The receptors stem from a man aged 45-60 years with Graves' hyperthyroidism.

The gene calls are TRBV2 and TRBJ2-7; a weak D match, TRBD1 (6 bases). Germline V lookup: CDR1 SNHLY, CDR2 FYNNEI. Deletions cut 8 bases from V and 1 base from J, with 12 bases between. The CDR3 has 13 amino acids. The CDR3 DNA is TGTGCCAGCGGGGGAAGGGGGTCCTACGAGCAGTACTTC. Protein: CASGGRGSYEQYF.

The chain links TRBV28 to TRBJ2-5; 9 bases map to TRBD2. This CDR3 region has 17 residues. V shed 7 bases, J shed 0 bases, and the junction held 12 bases outside the gene matches. Germline CDR1 reads MDHEN; CDR2 reads SYDVKM. The DNA of the CDR3 is TGTGCCAGCATCAAGGGACTAGCAGACGCGTACCAAGAGACCCAGTACTTC. It translates to CASIKGLADAYQETQYF.

This chain connects TRBV4-1 to TRBJ1-1; D is unresolved. In germline, CDR1 is MGHRA, CDR2 YSYEKL. Between the trimmed V and J ends, which lost 4 bases and 1 base, there was a span of 13 bases. The CDR3 has 15 residues. The CDR3 DNA is TGCGCCAGCAGCCGCGGACTCTTTTCGAACACTGAAGCTTTCTTT. Its protein is CASSRGLFSNTEAFF.

This clonotype was found many times. The chain couples TRBV7-2 to TRBJ1-4; D gene ambiguous. Per the germline V gene, CDR1 is SGHTA and CDR2 is FQGNSA. There are 14 residues in the CDR3. Trimming removed 3 bases from V and 5 bases from J, with 10 bases in between. In DNA, the CDR3 is TGTGCCAGCAGCTTTTCGGTCAAAAATGAAAAACTGTTTTTT. Encoded protein: CASSFSVKNEKLFF.

Only a few counts were recorded for this clonotype. V and J are TRBV20-1 and TRBJ2-3, with 12 bases that match TRBD2. The V gene's germline CDR1 is DFQATT and CDR2 SNEGSKA (reference sequence). The junction had 6 bases not matched to a gene; V was cut back by 4 bases and J by 1 base. The CDR3 sequence is 16 residues long. This chain's CDR3 is CSATRLAGAGTDTQYF. CDR3 in DNA: TGCAGTGCTACCCGACTAGCGGGAGCAGGCACAGATACGCAGTATTTT.

Regarding this clonotype: This clone may be a read error of a much larger clone one base away. This chain links TRBV7-6 with TRBJ2-2; 8 nucleotides line up with TRBD2. Germline V gene sequence: CDR1 SGHVS, CDR2 FNYEAQ. CDR3 length: 13 amino acids. The CDR3 region has the DNA TGTGACAGCAGACCAAGCGGGAGAGGGGAGCTGTTTTTT. This codes for CDSRPSGRGELFF.

The CDR3 nucleotides are TGCAGTGCTAGAGCCGCGGGGATCAGAGTCGTATCCAATGAGCAGTTCTTC. Protein sequence: CSARAAGIRVVSNEQFF. The chain couples TRBV20-1 to TRBJ2-1, with TRBD2 as a possible D gene (6 bases). V shed 1 base and J shed 6 bases, with 22 bases lying between them. Germline CDR1 reads DFQATT; CDR2 reads SNEGSKA (reference sequence). CDR3 length: 17 amino acids.

In this sample, this clonotype turned up many times. The V call is TRBV29-1, the J call TRBJ2-5; TRBD1 might be the D (5 bases). From germline, CDR1 is SQVTM and CDR2 ANQGSEA. CDR3 size: 15 residues. The V gene lost 1 base and the J gene lost 2 bases, with 14 bases spanning the gap. The chain's CDR3 is CSVEGGHREQETQYF. The CDR3 region has the DNA TGCAGCGTTGAAGGAGGACACCGTGAGCAAGAGACCCAGTACTTC. The full variable domain, in which reference TRBV29-1 and TRBJ2-5 provide the parts outside the CDR3, is SAVISQKPSRDICQRGTSLTIQCQVDSQVTMMFWYRQQPGQSLTLIATANQGSEATYESGFVIDKFPISRPNLTFSTLTVSNMSPEDSSIYLCSVEGGHREQETQYFGPGTRLLVL.

This clonotype was seen just once. The chain combines TRBV20-1 with TRBJ1-6; D is unclear. From germline, CDR1 is DFQATT and CDR2 SNEGSKA (reference sequence). V lost 5 bases and J 6 bases, leaving 14 bases between the germline ends. This CDR3 contains 14 residues. Here the CDR3 DNA reads TGCAGTGCTTACACAACCGTACTTAATTCACCCCTCCACTTT. As protein: CSAYTTVLNSPLHF.

This clonotype was counted once. One end of the junction varies from germline; a read error may be responsible. V is TRBV19 and J is TRBJ1-1; no definite D call. The CDR3 is 12 residues long. Germline values: CDR1 LNHDA, CDR2 SQIVND (reference sequence). The CDR3, as DNA: TGTGTCAGTAGTATAGGGAACACTGAAGCTTTCTTT. It is translated as CVSSIGNTEAFF.

Relative to its sample, this clonotype is medium-sized. The chain couples TRBV27 to TRBJ2-7, with D perhaps matching TRBD1 (6 bases). Trimming took off 3 bases at V and 1 base at J, with 13 bases between the two ends. CDR1 is MNHEY, CDR2 SMNVEV, per germline (reference sequence). CDR3 length: 15 amino acids. The CDR3 protein is CASSLGHLQSYEQYF. The CDR3 nucleotides read TGTGCCAGCAGTTTGGGACATTTACAGTCCTACGAGCAGTACTTC.

In this sample, this clonotype turned up a few times. The V call is TRBV15, the J call TRBJ2-3; no clear D gene. The length of the CDR3 is 13 residues. Trimming took off 6 bases at V and 2 bases at J, with 9 bases between the two ends. Per germline, CDR1 LNHNV and CDR2 YYDKDF (reference sequence). The CDR3 here is CATSKGPTDTQYF. CDR3 in DNA: TGTGCCACCAGTAAGGGTCCCACAGATACGCAGTATTTT.

The table lists this clonotype with many counts. V and J are TRBV6-1 and TRBJ2-1, with 7 positions matching TRBD2. The ends lost 0 bases at V and 4 bases at J; junction bases unmatched: 6. CDR3 length equals 16 residues. Germline lookup yields CDR1 MNHNS and CDR2 SASEGT. The CDR3 bases are TGTGCCAGCAGTGAAGCGGAGGCTAGCGGATACAATGAGCAGTTCTTC. This codes for CASSEAEASGYNEQFF.

A note on this clonotype: This sequence may be a read error, since a much larger clone differs from it by one base. The J gene is TRBJ1-1, the V gene TRBV14, with unresolved D. V lost 2 bases to trimming and J lost 4 bases, with 14 bases between them. Germline V gene lookup returns CDR1 SGHDN and CDR2 FVKESK. The CDR3 runs 15 residues. CDR3 coding DNA: TGTGCCAGCAGCCAAATTATCAGCCGTTGCACTGAAGCTTTCTTT. This codes for CASSQIISRCTEAFF.

The table lists this clonotype with a few counts. V gene TRBV18 combines with J gene TRBJ2-1; 7 bases are a match to TRBD1. CDR3 size: 15 residues. In germline, CDR1 is KGHSH, CDR2 LQKENI. Trimming at V came to 3 bases and at J to 2 bases, leaving 4 bases not matched to a gene. The CDR3 region is CASSPLDRAYNEQFF. The CDR3 coding sequence is TGTGCCAGCTCACCCCTTGACAGGGCCTACAATGAGCAGTTCTTC.

This clonotype was found a few times. The rearrangement uses TRBV4-2 and TRBJ1-1, with D maybe TRBD1 (5 bases). The CDR3 spans 15 residues. V was shortened by 0 bases and J by 0 bases, with 8 bases between the two germline ends. The germline gives CDR1 LGHNA, CDR2 YNFKEQ. CDR3 nucleotide sequence: TGTGCCAGCAGCCAAGAAGTGGGGCTGAACACTGAAGCTTTCTTT. It encodes CASSQEVGLNTEAFF.

This clonotype was seen a few times. The genes are TRBV30 and TRBJ2-7; the match to TRBD1 covers 7 bases. The trim removed 2 bases at V and 5 bases at J, leaving 9 bases unmatched. The CDR3 sequence is 14 residues long. Germline V lookup: CDR1 GTSNPN, CDR2 SVGIG (reference sequence). CDR3 loop: CAWSLGQIWHEQYF. The CDR3 DNA follows: TGTGCCTGGAGTCTGGGACAGATTTGGCACGAGCAGTACTTC.

This chain connects TRBV5-1 to TRBJ2-7; D unresolved. Trimming shortened V by 0 bases and J by 2 bases, and 12 bases separated the two germline ends. Germline values: CDR1 SGHRS, CDR2 YFSETQ. The CDR3 loop spans 15 amino acids. CDR3 residues: CASSLAANGPYEQYF. DNA of the CDR3: TGCGCCAGCAGCTTGGCCGCCAACGGACCCTACGAGCAGTACTTC.

The chain carries TRBV2 and TRBJ1-5; 7 bases align to TRBD1. Germline values: CDR1 SNHLY, CDR2 FYNNEI. This CDR3 region has 15 residues. V trimming: 5 bases; J trimming: 5 bases; junction bases outside the gene matches: 9. The CDR3: CASSSVGGRDQPQHF. The CDR3, as DNA: TGTGCCAGCAGTTCAGTAGGGGGCCGTGATCAGCCCCAGCATTTT.

This clonotype showed up many times. The genes are TRBV9 and TRBJ2-7; D is uncertain. CDR3 length: 13 residues. Germline lookup yields CDR1 SGDLS and CDR2 YYNGEE. The germline V and J ends were trimmed by 0 bases and 2 bases, with 6 bases remaining between them. In DNA form, the CDR3 reads TGTGCCAGCAGCGTAGATGTCACCTACGAGCAGTACTTC. Translated, it gives CASSVDVTYEQYF.

In this sample, this clonotype turned up a few times. The chain has TRBV4-1 and TRBJ1-3; 7 positions match TRBD1. Per germline, CDR1 MGHRA and CDR2 YSYEKL. This CDR3 comprises 15 residues. V lost 4 bases, J lost 0 bases, and 3 bases stayed unmatched. CDR3 in DNA: TGCGCCAGCAGCCGGGGACAGCCCTCTGGAAACACCATATATTTT. Amino acid sequence: CASSRGQPSGNTIYF.

The CDR3 bases are TGTGCCAGCAGCCGAGTTGCAACTAATGAAAAACTGTTTTTT. Translation: CASSRVATNEKLFF. The chain is built from TRBV3-1 and TRBJ1-4; D is ambiguous. The ends were cut back, 4 bases at V and 0 bases at J, with 6 bases in the middle. The CDR3 has 14 amino acids. Germline assignment: CDR1 LGHDT and CDR2 YNNKEL (reference sequence).

The chain carries TRBV3-1 and TRBJ1-2; perhaps TRBD1 as D (5 bases). The CDR3 contains 13 residues. Germline V gene lookup returns CDR1 LGHDT and CDR2 YNNKEL (reference sequence). V lost 2 bases and J lost 4, with 8 bases in between. For the CDR3, the DNA is TGTGCCAGCAGCCAACAGGGAACCTATGGCTACACCTTC. This codes for CASSQQGTYGYTF. The variable domain in full, with the rest retrieved from reference TRBV3-1 and TRBJ1-2, is DTAVSQTPKYLVTQMGNDKSIKCEQNLGHDTMYWYKQDSKKFLKIMFSYNNKELIINETVPNRFSPKSPDKAHLNLHINSLELGDSAVYFCASSQQGTYGYTFGSGTRLTVV.

As to this clonotype: A much larger clone is a single base away; this may be a read error. The CDR3 spells CASSLGGRDHNEQFF. The CDR3 coding sequence is TGTGCCAGCAGTTTGGGTGGAAGGGACCACAATGAGCAGTTCTTC. The chain has TRBV12-3 or TRBV12-4 and TRBJ2-1; the D gene could be TRBD1 or TRBD2 (5 bases each). This CDR3 has 15 amino acids. V lost 3 bases and J 5 bases, leaving 14 bases between the germline ends.

The table lists this clonotype with many counts. V gene TRBV28 combines with J gene TRBJ2-1; 8 bases map to TRBD1. The CDR3 covers 16 residues. J gave up 2 bases and V 6 bases, and 9 bases lay outside the gene matches. CDR1 MDHEN and CDR2 SYDVKM come from the germline V gene. In nucleotides, the CDR3 is TGTGCCAGCAGCAGATATCAGGGGGCTACCTACAATGAGCAGTTCTTC. Translation: CASSRYQGATYNEQFF.

This clonotype was counted only a few times. One junction end disagrees with the germline gene, perhaps due to a read error. CDR3 protein: CASSQALAGVEDTQYF. In DNA, the CDR3 is TGTGCCAGCAGTCAAGCCCTAGCTGGGGTGGAAGATACGCAGTATTTT. The V and J genes are TRBV6-1 and TRBJ2-3; a possible D gene is TRBD2 (5 bases). Germline CDR1 reads MNHNS; CDR2 reads SASEGT. The CDR3 runs to 16 residues.

This clonotype was seen only a few times. This chain joins TRBV28 and TRBJ1-5; maybe TRBD1 (5 bases). The V gene's germline CDR1 is MDHEN and CDR2 SYDVKM. The ends were cut back, 3 bases at V and 7 bases at J, with 25 bases in the middle. The CDR3 length is 18 residues. DNA for the CDR3: TGTGCCAGCAGTTTCTCCCCCGGACTCGGGGGAATTAACCAGCCCCAGCATTTT. Protein product: CASSFSPGLGGINQPQHF.